Given below is one TCR beta chain in context. The assay was immunoSEQ multiplex PCR, and TCRdb's table has in-frame clones only and misses some. The table includes around 2,000,000 clones, about 95% detected once. The data were taken from a study of shared clonotypes between healthy human individuals. About the research overall: For every donor, three CD4 naive, three CD4 memory, two CD8 naive and one CD8 memory plates were used.

As defined, naive CD8 cells were CD45RO-negative and positively selected for CCR7, with terminally differentiated effector memory CD45RA+ cells excluded. The sequence came from a man younger than 35 in good health. Material for sequencing was naive CD8+ T cells sorted from blood.

The CDR3 reads CACTTGGARETQYF. CDR3 DNA: TGTGCCTGTACTACAGGAGGGGCGCGTGAGACCCAGTACTTC. The chain is built from TRBV30 and TRBJ2-5; D is perhaps TRBD2 (6 bases). The CDR3 has 14 amino acids. Trimming took 6 bases from V and 5 from J, leaving 19 bases between them. CDR1 GTSNPN and CDR2 SVGIG come from the germline V gene (reference sequence). The full variable domain, with the rest looked up from reference TRBV30 and TRBJ2-5, is SQTIHQWPATLVQPVGSPLSLECTVEGTSNPNLYWYRQAAGRGLQLLFYSVGIGQISSEVPQNLSASRPQDRQFILSSKKLLLSDSGFYLCACTTGGARETQYFGPGTRLLVL.